A selection of T cell receptor beta chains follows, all from one sample in a study of T cell responses to AZD1222 COVID-19 vaccine. TCRdb's table, derived via immunoSEQ multiplex PCR, lists solely in-frame clones and lacks some. Of under 140,000 clones listed, about 94% are singletons. Source: peripheral blood, taken 28 days after the second AZD1222 dose. These receptors originate from an adult who received the AZD1222 COVID-19 vaccine. The CDR3 runs from the conserved cysteine through the conserved F or W. Fields, in order: clone size, J gene, V gene, CDR3 protein. The listing skips clone size in some rows; elsewhere it reads once, few, many or a size class.

size: .
J: TRBJ1-2
V: TRBV5-1
CDR3: CASSLAGDRHTF

size: few
J: TRBJ2-3
V: TRBV7-2
CDR3: CASSSPGLATDTQYF

size: .
J: TRBJ1-2
V: TRBV11-2
CDR3: CASNDPGQGPAGYTF

size: .
J: TRBJ1-1
V: TRBV15
CDR3: CATSPSPGQTKNTEAFF

size: .
J: TRBJ2-1
V: TRBV20-1
CDR3: CSASGVTSGRYNEQFF

size: .
J: TRBJ1-2
V: TRBV3-1/TRBV3-2
CDR3: CASSQGRQSQPLYGYTF

size: once
J: TRBJ2-1
V: TRBV7-8
CDR3: CASSLMSPGLALGEQFF

size: .
J: TRBJ1-1
V: TRBV12-5
CDR3: CASGPGTYTEAFF

size: once
J: TRBJ2-7
V: TRBV6-5
CDR3: CASGTGASYEQYF

size: .
J: TRBJ1-1
V: TRBV7-8
CDR3: CASGQGGNTEAFF

size: few
J: TRBJ2-7
V: TRBV5-5
CDR3: CASRSKGAGGGEQYF

size: .
J: TRBJ1-4
V: TRBV25-1
CDR3: CASSIRVNEKLFF